The TCR beta chain under discussion was sequenced for a study of blood T cell repertoires in COVID-19. In the study overall: Both acute and convalescent COVID-19 samples were obtained from the United States, Italy and Spain. The analysed material was cDNA or gDNA that came from T cells, B-cell-depleted T cells, or PBMCs.

Patients in Seattle were enrolled during active infection, then followed longitudinally. Germline CDR1 ENHRY, CDR2 SYGVKD. The CDR3 loop spans 15 amino acids. With 6 bases removed from V and 5 bases from J, the gap between germline ends came to 20 bases. This clone was observed a single time. In the study's own analysis: Amplification from reference gene primers served as the basis for estimated nucleated cell counts. The assay was immunoSEQ multiplex PCR, and TCRdb's table has in-frame clones only and misses some. V and J calls and clone size are those listed in that table; D and trimming were worked out from the DNA. The data show 150,000 to 200,000 clones, less than 90% seen once.

Sequencing input: peripheral blood. The J gene is TRBJ2-7, the V gene TRBV10-3; weak D call: TRBD2 (6 bases). The source is a woman aged 70-85 years with COVID-19, enrolled during active disease. Here the CDR3 reads CAISSTSTSGDEQYF. The DNA of the CDR3 is TGTGCCATCAGCTCCACTAGCACCTCGGGAGACGAGCAGTACTTC.